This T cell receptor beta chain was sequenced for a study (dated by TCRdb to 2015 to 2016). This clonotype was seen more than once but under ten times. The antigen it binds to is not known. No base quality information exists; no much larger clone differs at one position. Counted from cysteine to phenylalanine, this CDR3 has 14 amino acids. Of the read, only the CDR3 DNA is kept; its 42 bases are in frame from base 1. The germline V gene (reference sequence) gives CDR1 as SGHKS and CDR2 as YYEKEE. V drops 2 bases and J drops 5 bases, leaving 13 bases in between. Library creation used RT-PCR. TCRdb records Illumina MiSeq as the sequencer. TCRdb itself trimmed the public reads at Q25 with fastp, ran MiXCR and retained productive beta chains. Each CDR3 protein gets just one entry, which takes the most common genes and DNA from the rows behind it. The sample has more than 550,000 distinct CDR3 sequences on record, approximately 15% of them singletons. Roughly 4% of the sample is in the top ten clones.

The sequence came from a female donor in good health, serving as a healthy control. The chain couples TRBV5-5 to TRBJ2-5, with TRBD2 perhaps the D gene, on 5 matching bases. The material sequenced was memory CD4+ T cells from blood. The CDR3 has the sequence CASSFSGESETQYF. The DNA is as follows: TGTGCCAGCAGCTTCTCTGGGGAGTCCGAGACCCAGTACTTC.